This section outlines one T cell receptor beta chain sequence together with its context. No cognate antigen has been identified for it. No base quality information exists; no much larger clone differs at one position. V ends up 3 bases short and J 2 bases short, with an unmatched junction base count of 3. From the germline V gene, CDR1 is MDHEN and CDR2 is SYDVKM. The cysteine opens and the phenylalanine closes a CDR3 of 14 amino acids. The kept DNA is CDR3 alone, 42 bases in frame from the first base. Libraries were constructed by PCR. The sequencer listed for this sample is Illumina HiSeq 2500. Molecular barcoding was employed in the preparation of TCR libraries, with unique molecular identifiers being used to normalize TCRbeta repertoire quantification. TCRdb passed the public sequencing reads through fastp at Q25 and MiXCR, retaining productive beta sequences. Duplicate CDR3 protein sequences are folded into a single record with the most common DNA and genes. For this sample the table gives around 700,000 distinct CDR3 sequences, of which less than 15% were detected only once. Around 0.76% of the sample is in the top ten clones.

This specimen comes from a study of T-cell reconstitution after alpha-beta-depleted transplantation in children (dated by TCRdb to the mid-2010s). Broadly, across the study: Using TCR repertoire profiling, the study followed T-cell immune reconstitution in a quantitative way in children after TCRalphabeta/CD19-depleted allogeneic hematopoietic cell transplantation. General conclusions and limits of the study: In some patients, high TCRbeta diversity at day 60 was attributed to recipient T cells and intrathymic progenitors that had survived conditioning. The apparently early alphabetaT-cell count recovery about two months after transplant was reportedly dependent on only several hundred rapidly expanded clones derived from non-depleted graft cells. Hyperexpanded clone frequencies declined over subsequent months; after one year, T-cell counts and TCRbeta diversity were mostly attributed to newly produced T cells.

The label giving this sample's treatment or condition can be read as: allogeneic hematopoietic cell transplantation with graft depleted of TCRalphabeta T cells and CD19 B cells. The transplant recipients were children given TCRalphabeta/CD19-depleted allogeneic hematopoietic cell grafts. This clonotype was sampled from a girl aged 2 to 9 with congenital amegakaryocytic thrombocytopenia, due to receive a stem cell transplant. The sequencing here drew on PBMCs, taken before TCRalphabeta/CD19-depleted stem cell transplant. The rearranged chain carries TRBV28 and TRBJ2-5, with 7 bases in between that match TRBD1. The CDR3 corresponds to CASSFWTGQETQYF. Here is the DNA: TGTGCCAGCAGTTTTTGGACAGGTCAAGAGACCCAGTACTTC.